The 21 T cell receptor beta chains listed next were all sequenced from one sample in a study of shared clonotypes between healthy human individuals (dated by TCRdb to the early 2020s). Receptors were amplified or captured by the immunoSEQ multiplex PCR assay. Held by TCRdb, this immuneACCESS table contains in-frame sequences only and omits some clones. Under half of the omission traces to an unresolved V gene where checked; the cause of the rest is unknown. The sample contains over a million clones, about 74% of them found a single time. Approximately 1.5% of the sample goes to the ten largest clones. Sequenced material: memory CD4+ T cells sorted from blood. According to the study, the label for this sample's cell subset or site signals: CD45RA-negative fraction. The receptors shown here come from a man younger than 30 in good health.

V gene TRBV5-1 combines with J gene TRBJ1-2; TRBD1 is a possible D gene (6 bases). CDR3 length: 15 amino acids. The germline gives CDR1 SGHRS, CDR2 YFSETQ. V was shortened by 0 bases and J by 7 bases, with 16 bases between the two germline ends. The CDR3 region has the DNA TGCGCCAGCAGCTTGGTATCAGGGGCAGGAGGTGGCTACACCTTC. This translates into CASSLVSGAGGGYTF.

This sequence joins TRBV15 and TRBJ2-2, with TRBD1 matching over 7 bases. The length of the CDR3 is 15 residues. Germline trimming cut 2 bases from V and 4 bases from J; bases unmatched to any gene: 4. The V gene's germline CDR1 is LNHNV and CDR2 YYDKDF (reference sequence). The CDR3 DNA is TGTGCCACCAGCAGACAGGGGGACGGCACCGGGGAGCTGTTTTTT. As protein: CATSRQGDGTGELFF.

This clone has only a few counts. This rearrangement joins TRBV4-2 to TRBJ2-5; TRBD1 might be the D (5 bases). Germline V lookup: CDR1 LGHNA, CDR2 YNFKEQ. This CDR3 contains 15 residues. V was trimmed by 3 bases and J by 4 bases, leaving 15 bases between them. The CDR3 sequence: CASSQRSDRGETQYF. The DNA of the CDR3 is TGTGCCAGCAGCCAGAGGAGCGATAGGGGAGAGACCCAGTACTTC.

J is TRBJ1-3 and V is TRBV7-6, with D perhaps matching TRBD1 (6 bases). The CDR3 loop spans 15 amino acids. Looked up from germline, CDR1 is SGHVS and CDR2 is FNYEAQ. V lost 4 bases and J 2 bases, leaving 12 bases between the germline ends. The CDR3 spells CASSSSRGAGNTIYF. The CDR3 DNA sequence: TGTGCCAGCAGCTCATCCAGGGGAGCTGGAAACACCATATATTTT.

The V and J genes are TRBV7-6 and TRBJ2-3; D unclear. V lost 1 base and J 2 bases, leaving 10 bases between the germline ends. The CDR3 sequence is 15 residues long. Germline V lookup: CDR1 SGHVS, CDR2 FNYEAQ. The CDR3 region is CASSLGASDTDTQYF. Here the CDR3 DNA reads TGTGCCAGCAGCTTAGGTGCCTCGGACACAGATACGCAGTATTTT.

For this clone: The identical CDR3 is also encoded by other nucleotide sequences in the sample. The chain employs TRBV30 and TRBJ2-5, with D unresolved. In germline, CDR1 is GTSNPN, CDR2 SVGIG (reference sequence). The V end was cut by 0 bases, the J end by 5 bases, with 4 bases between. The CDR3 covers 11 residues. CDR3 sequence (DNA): TGTGCCTGGAGTGTACAGGAGACCCAGTACTTC. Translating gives CAWSVQETQYF.

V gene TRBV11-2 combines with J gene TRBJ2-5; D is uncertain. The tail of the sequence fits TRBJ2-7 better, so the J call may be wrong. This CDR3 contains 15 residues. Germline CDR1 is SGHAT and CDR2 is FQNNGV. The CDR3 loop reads CASSLAAGEAYEQYF. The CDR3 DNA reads TGTGCCAGCAGCTTAGCCGCCGGAGAAGCCTACGAGCAGTACTTC.

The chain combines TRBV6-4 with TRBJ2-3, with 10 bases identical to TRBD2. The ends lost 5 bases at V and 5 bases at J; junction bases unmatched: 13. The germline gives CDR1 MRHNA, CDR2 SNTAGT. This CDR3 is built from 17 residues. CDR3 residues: CASSPRTSGLREDTQYF. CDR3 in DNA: TGTGCCAGCAGTCCGAGGACTAGCGGCCTCAGGGAAGATACGCAGTATTTT.

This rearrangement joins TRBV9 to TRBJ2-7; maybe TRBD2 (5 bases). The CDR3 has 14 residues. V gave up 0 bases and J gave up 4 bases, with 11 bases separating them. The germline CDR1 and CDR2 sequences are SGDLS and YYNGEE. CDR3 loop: CASSVDSGPYEQYF. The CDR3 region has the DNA TGTGCCAGCAGCGTAGACAGCGGACCTTACGAGCAGTACTTC.

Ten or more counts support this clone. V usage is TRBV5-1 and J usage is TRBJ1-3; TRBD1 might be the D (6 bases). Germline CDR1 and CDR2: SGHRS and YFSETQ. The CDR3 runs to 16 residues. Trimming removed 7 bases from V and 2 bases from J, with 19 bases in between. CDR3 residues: CASPPRGGQTGNTIYF. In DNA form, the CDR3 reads TGCGCCAGCCCCCCTCGAGGGGGACAAACTGGAAACACCATATATTTT.

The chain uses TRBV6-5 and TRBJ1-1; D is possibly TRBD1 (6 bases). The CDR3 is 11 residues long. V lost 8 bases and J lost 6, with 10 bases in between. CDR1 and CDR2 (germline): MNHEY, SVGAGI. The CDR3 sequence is CASLRGAEAFF. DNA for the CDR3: TGTGCCAGCCTAAGGGGGGCTGAAGCTTTCTTT.

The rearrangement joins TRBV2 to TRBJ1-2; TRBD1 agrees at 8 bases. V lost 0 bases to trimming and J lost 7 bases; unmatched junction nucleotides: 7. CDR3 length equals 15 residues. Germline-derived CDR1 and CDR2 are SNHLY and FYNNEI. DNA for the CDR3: TGTGCCAGCAGTGAAGCGCTGGCAGGGGGCCTTGGCTACACCTTC. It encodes CASSEALAGGLGYTF.

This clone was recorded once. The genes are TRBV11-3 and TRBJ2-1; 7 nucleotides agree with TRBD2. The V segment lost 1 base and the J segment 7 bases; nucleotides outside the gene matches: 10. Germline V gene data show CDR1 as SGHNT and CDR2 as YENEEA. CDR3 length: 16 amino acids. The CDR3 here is CASSLGSSGFRNEQFF. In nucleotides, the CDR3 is TGTGCCAGCAGCTTAGGATCTAGCGGTTTTAGGAATGAGCAGTTCTTC.

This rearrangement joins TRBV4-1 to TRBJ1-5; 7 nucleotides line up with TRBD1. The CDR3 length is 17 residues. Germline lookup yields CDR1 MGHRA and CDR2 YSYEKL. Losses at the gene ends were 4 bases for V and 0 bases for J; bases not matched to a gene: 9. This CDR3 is CASSRRGTAHSNQPQHF. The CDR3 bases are TGCGCCAGCAGCCGCCGAGGGACAGCCCATAGCAATCAGCCCCAGCATTTT.

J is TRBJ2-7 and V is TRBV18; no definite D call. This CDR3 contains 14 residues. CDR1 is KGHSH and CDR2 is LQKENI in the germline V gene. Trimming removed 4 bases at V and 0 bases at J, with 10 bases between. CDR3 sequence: CASSLRPSSYEQYF. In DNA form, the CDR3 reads TGTGCCAGCTCACTTCGACCCAGCTCCTACGAGCAGTACTTC.

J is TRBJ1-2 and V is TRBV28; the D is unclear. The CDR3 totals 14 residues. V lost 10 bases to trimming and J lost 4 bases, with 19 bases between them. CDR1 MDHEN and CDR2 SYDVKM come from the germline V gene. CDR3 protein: CAINKGGKGYGYTF. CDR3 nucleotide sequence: TGTGCCATCAACAAGGGAGGTAAAGGCTATGGCTACACCTTC.

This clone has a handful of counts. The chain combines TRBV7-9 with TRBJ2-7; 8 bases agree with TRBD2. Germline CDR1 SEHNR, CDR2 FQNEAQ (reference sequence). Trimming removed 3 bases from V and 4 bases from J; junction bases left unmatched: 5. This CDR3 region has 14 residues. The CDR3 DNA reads TGTGCCAGCAGCTTGAGCGGGAGTTTTTACGAGCAGTACTTC. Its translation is CASSLSGSFYEQYF.

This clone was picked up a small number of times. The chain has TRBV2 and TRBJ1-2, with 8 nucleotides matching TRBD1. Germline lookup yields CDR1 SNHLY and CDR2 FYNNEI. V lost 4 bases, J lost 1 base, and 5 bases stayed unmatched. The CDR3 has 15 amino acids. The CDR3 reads CASSGGTGLNYGYTF. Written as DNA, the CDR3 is TGTGCCAGCAGTGGGGGGACAGGCCTTAACTATGGCTACACCTTC.

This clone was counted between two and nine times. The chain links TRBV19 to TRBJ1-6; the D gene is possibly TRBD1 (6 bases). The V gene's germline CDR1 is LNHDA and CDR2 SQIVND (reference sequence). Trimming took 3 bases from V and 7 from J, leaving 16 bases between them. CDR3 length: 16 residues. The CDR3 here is CASSIPGHWGNSPLHF. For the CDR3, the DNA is TGTGCCAGTAGTATTCCGGGACATTGGGGAAATTCACCCCTCCACTTT.

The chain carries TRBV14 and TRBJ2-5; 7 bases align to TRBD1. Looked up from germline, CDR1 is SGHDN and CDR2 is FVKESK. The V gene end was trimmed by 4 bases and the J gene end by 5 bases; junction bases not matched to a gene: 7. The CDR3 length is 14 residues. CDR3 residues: CASSLLTGLETQYF. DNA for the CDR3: TGTGCCAGCAGCCTGTTGACAGGGCTGGAGACCCAGTACTTC.

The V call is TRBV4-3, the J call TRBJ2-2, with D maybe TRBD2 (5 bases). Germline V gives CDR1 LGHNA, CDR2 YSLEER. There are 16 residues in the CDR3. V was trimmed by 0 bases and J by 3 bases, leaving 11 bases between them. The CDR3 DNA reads TGCGCCAGCAGCCAAGAGTCGGGAAGGCACACCGGGGAGCTGTTTTTT. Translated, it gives CASSQESGRHTGELFF.